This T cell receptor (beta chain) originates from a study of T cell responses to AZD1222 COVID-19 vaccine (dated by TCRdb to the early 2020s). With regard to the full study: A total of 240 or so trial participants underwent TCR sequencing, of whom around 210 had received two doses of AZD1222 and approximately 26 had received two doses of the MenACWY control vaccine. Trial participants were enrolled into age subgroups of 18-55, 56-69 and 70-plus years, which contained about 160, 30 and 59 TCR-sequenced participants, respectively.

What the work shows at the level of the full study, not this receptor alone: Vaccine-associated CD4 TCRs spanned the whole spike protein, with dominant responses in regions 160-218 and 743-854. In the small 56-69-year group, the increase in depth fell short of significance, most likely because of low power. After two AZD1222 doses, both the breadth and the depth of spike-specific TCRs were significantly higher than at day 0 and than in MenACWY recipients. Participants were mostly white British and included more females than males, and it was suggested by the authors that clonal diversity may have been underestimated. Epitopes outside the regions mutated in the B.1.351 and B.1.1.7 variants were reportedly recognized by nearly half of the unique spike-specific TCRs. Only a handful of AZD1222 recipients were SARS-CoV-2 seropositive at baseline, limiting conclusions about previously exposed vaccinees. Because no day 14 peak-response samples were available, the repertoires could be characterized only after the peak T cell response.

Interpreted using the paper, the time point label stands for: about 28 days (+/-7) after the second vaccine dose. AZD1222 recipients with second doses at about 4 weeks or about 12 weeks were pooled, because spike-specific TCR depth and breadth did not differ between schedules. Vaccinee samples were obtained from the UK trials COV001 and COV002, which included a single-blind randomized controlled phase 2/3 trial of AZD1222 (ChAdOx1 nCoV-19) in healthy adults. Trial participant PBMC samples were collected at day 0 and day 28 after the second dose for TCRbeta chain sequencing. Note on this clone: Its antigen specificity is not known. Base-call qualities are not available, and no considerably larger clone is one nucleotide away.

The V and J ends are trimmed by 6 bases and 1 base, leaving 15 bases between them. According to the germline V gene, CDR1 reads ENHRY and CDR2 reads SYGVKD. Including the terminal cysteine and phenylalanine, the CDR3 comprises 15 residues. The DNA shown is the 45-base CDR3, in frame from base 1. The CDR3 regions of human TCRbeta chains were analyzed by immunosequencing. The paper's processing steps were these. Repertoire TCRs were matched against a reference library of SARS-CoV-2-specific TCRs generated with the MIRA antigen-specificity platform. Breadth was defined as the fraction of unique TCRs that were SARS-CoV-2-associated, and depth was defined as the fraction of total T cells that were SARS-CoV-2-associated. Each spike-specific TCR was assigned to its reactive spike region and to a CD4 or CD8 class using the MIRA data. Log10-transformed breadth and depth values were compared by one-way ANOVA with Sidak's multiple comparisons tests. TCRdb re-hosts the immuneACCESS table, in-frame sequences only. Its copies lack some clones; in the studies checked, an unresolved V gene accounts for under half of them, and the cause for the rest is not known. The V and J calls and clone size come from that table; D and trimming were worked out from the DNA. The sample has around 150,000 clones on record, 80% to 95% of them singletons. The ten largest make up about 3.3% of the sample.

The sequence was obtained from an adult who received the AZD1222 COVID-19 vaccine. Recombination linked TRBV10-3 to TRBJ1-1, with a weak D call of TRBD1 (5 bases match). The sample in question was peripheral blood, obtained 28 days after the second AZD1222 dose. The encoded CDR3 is CAIRPQDGWNTEAFF. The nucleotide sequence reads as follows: TGTGCCATCAGACCACAGGACGGTTGGAACACTGAAGCTTTCTTT.